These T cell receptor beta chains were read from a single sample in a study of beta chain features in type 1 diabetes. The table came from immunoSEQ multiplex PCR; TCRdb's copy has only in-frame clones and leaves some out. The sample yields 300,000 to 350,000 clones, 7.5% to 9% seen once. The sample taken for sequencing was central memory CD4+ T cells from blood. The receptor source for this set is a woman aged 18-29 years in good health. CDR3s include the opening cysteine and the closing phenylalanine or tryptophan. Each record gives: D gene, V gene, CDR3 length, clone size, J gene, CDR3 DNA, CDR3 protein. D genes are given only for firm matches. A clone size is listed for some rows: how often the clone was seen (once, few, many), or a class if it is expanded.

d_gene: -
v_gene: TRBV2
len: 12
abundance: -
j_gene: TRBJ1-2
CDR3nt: TGTGCCAGCGCGACAGCCGGGCACGGCTACACCTTC
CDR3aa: CASATAGHGYTF

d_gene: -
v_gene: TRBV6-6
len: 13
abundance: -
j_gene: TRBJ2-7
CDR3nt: TGTGCCAGCAGTTACTACAGCGGTTACGAGCAGTACTTC
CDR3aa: CASSYYSGYEQYF

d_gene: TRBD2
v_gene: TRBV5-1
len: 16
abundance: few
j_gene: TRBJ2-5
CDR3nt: TGCGCCAGCAGCGAAGTGGGACTAGCGGGAGGAGAGACCCAGTACTTC
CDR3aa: CASSEVGLAGGETQYF

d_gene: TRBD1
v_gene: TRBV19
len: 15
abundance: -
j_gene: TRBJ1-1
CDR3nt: TGTGCCAGTAGTATCGCCGGGACAGCCAACACTGAAGCTTTCTTT
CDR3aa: CASSIAGTANTEAFF

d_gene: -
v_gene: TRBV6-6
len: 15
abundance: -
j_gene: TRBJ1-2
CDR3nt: TGTGCCAGCAGTTACTCGAGTTGGGAAACCTATGGCTACACCTTC
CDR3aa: CASSYSSWETYGYTF

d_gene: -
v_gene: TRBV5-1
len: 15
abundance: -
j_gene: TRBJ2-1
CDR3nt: TGCGCCAGCAGCTTCGCTGGGACCTCCTACAATGAGCAGTTCTTC
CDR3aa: CASSFAGTSYNEQFF

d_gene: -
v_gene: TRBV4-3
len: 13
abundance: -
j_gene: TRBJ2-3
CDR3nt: TGCGCCAGCAGCCAGGTATACACAGATACGCAGTATTTT
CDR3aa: CASSQVYTDTQYF

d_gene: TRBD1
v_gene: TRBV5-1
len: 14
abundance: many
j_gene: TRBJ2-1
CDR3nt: TGCGCCAGCAGACCCGGGACAGCCTACAATGAGCAGTTCTTC
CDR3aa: CASRPGTAYNEQFF

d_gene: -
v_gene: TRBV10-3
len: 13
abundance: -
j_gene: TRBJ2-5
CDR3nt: TGTGCCATCACCAGGGCGGTCCAAGAGACCCAGTACTTC
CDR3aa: CAITRAVQETQYF

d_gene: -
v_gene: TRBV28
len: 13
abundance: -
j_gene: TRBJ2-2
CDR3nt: TGTGCCAGCAGTTTGTTTAAGGCCGGGGAGCTGTTTTTT
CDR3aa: CASSLFKAGELFF

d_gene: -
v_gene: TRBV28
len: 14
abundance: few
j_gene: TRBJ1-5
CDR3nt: TGTGCCAGCAGTTTGTCGTCGGGAGGTCAGCCCCAGCATTTT
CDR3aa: CASSLSSGGQPQHF

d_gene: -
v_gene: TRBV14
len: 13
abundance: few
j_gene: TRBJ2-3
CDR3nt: TGTGCCAGCAGCCAAGAGTTACGGAATACGCAGTATTTT
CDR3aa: CASSQELRNTQYF

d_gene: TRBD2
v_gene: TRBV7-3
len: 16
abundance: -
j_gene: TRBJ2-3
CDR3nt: TGTGCCAGCAGCTTGACCGAGACTAGCGGACCAGATACGCAGTATTTT
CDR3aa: CASSLTETSGPDTQYF

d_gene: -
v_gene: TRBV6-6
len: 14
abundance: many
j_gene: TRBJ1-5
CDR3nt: TGTGCCAGCAGTTACTCTACTAGCAATCAGCCCCAGCATTTT
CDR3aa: CASSYSTSNQPQHF

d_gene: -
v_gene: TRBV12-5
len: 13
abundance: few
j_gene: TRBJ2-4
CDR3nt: TGTGCCATTGAAGCACTAGCCAAAAACATTCAGTACTTC
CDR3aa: CAIEALAKNIQYF

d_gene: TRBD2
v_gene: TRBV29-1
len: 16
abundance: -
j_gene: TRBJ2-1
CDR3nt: TGCAGCGTTGAGGGGTTAGCGGGATTCGGCGACAATGAGCAGTTCTTC
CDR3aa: CSVEGLAGFGDNEQFF

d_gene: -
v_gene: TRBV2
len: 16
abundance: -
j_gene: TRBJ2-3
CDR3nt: TGTGCCAGCACGCCGTTAGTAAATCCTAGCACAGATACGCAGTATTTT
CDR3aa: CASTPLVNPSTDTQYF

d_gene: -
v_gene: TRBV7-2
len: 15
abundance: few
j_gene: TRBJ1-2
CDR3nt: TGTGCCAGCAGCCAAAGTCGACGGACTAACTATGGCTACACCTTC
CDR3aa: CASSQSRRTNYGYTF

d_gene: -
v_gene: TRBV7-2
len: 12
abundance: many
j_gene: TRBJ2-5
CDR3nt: TGTGCCAGCAGCTTAGCACAAGAGACCCAGTACTTC
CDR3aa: CASSLAQETQYF

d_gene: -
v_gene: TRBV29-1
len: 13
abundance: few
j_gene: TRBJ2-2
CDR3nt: TGCAGCGTTGAACACGGAATCACCGGGGAGCTGTTTTTT
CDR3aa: CSVEHGITGELFF

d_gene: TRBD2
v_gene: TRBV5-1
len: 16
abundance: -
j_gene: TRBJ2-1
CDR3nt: TGCGCCAGCAGCTCGGCTACGACTAGCGGCTACAATGAGCAGTTCTTC
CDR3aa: CASSSATTSGYNEQFF

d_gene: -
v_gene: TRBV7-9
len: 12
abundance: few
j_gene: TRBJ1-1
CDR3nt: TGTGCCAGCAGCTCCCGTAATTTGGAAGCTTTCTTT
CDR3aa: CASSSRNLEAFF

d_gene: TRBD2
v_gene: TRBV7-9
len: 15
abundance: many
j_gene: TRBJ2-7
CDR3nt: TGTGCCAGCAGCTTAACTAGCGGGATCCCCTACGAGCAGTACTTC
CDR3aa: CASSLTSGIPYEQYF

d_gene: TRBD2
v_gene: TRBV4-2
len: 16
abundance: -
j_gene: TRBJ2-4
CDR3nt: TGTGCCAGCAGCCAAGGGTGGCGGGAGGCCAAAAACATTCAGTACTTC
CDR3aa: CASSQGWREAKNIQYF